This T cell receptor beta chain was sequenced in a study of blood T cell repertoires in COVID-19. Looking at the study overall: The United States, Italy and Spain supplied acute and convalescent COVID-19 samples. T cells, B-cell-depleted T cells, or PBMCs supplied cDNA or gDNA.

Patients of the Seattle cohort, enrolled during active infection, were followed longitudinally. This clone was recorded at least ten times. Per the authors' pipeline: Amplifying reference gene primers gave estimates of nucleated cell counts. Assay used: immunoSEQ multiplex PCR; TCRdb lists only in-frame clones, some missing. That table furnishes V, J and clone size, whereas the DNA furnished D and trimming. This table holds tens of thousands of clones, roughly three quarters found once. Germline V lookup: CDR1 MNHEY, CDR2 SVGAGI. The CDR3 covers 14 residues. The V end was cut by 6 bases, the J end by 4 bases, with 13 bases between.

This clonotype was obtained from an older man with COVID-19, enrolled during active disease. The sample taken for sequencing was peripheral blood. This chain connects TRBV6-5 to TRBJ1-5; possible D gene TRBD1, 5 bases. The CDR3 coding sequence is TGTGCCAGCAGGGGGGGGAGCTCGAATCAGCCCCAGCATTTT. It translates to CASRGGSSNQPQHF.